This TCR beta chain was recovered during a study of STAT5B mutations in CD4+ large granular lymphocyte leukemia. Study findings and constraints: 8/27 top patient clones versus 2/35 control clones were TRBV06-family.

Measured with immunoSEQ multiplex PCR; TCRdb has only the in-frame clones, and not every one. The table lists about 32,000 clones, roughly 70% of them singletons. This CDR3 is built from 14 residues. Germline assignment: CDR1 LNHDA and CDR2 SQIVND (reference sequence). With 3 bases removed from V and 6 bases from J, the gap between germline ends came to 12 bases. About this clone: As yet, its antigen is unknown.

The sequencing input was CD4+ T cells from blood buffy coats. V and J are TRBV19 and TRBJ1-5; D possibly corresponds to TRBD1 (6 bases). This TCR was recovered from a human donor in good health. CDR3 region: CASSIFGTTQPQHF. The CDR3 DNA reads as TGTGCCAGTAGTATTTTCGGGACAACTCAGCCCCAGCATTTT.